This T cell receptor beta chain is drawn from a study of shared clonotypes between healthy human individuals. Whole-study context: The cohort had a couple of women and a few men, ages 18 to 49.

Everyone who donated was a Caucasian adult who lived in Nashville, Tennessee. Assay execution took place at the deep level. Loaded into unsorted PBMC replicate PCRs was 300 ng DNA, 25,000 to 30,000 T cell genomes. Only in-frame clones appear in the TCRdb table, and some are missing; sequencing was by immunoSEQ multiplex PCR. The sample shows more than 400,000 clones, over 70% of them seen only once. V lost 3 bases, J lost 10 bases, and 8 bases stayed unmatched. This CDR3 comprises 15 residues. Germline-derived CDR1 and CDR2 are SEHNR and FQNEAQ (reference sequence). The chain couples TRBV7-9 to TRBJ2-1, with TRBD2 identical over 11 bases. Material: PBMCs. This receptor was taken from a woman between 40 and 50 years old in good health. Some clones in this sample may be carry-over from other donors' samples. In nucleotides, the CDR3 is TGTGCCAGCAGCTTCGTAGCGGGAGGGCCGGGGGAGCAGTTCTTC. Protein product: CASSFVAGGPGEQFF. Variable domain in full (rest from reference TRBV7-9 and TRBJ2-1): DTGVSQNPRHKITKRGQNVTFRCDPISEHNRLYWYRQTLGQGPEFLTYFQNEAQLEKSRLLSDRFSAERPKGSFSTLEIQRTEQGDSAMYLCASSFVAGGPGEQFFGPGTRLTVL.